The clone carrying this T cell receptor beta chain was picked up many times. This sample is part of a study of T cells in Graves' hyperthyroidism and ophthalmopathy. The trim removed 6 bases at V and 4 bases at J, leaving 6 bases unmatched. This CDR3 has 14 residues. Germline values: CDR1 MNHEY, CDR2 SMNVEV (reference sequence). RNA transcripts were the template for amplifying TCR beta CDR3 regions. Initially, a first-round RT-PCR of the TCR CDR3 employed the HTBI primer set. Each CDR3 protein is one row after TCRdb ran MiXCR on the multiplex PCR reads. The sample consists of fewer than 900,000 distinct CDR3 sequences, roughly a sixth of them appearing once.

Source material: blood. This chain connects TRBV27 to TRBJ1-1; 9 positions match TRBD1. The receptor comes from a woman between 50 and 59 years old with Graves' hyperthyroidism that later progressed to Graves' ophthalmopathy. CDR3: CASSAPGQGTEAFF. The CDR3 bases are TGTGCCAGCAGCGCACCGGGACAGGGCACTGAAGCTTTCTTT.